The sample holds many counts of the clone carrying this T cell receptor (beta chain). The antigen is unknown. In building TCR beta libraries, iRepertoire HTBI primers were used together with Arm-PCR of CDR3 regions. MiXCR was run by TCRdb on the multiplex PCR reads, yielding one entry per CDR3 protein. The table shows approximately 400,000 distinct CDR3 sequences, with around 21% occurring only once. The data are from a study of regulatory T cells in long-lasting Graves disease. The study, taken as a whole, reports: Few sampled subjects may have lowered accuracy.

Specified time point: persistent/refractory GD, antithyroid drugs over 5 years with positive TRAb. TCR sequences were obtained from RNA taken from PBMCs. Diagnosing Graves' disease relied on the American Thyroid Association guidelines. An endocrinology department located in Xi'an, China, was where the patients came from. The TCR was taken from a female donor with Graves disease. The sequenced sample was peripheral blood mononuclear cells (PBMCs), obtained when the disease was refractory, from a patient treated with antithyroid drugs.

CDR3 sequence (DNA): TGTGCCACCTCTATGGTTCTTAGGGGGGAGCAGTACTTC. It yields the protein CATSMVLRGEQYF. The rearrangement joins TRBV7-2 to TRBJ2-7; D may be TRBD1 (6 bases). CDR1 and CDR2 from the germline V gene are SGHTA and FQGNSA. This CDR3 has 13 amino acids. Trimming shortened V by 10 bases and J by 7 bases, and 20 bases separated the two germline ends.